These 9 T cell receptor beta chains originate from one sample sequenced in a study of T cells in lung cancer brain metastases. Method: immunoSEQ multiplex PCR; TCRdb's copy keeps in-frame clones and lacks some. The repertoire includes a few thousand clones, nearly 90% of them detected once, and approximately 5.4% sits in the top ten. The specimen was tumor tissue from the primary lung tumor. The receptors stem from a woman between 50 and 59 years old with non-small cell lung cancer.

CDR3 nucleotides: TGTGCCAGTAGTATAGCCCCAGTGTGGAACATTCAGTACTTC. Its translation is CASSIAPVWNIQYF. This chain uses TRBV19 with TRBJ2-4, with D hard to call. V was pared by 1 base and J by 7 bases, with 11 bases between. Germline values: CDR1 LNHDA, CDR2 SQIVND (reference sequence). This CDR3 has 14 residues.

The CDR3 nucleotides read TGTGCCAGCAGTCCCTCGAGAGTTGTGGCCCAGTACTTC. It specifies CASSPSRVVAQYF. This chain joins TRBV27 and TRBJ2-5, with no clear D. The CDR3 has 13 residues. V was shortened by 5 bases and J by 9 bases, with 16 bases between the two germline ends. Germline-derived CDR1 and CDR2 are MNHEY and SMNVEV (reference sequence).

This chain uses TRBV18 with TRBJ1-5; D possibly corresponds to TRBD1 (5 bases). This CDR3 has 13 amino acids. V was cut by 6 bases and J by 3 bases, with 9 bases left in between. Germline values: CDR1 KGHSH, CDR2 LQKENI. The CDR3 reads CASSGQINQPQHF. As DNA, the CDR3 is TGTGCCAGCTCGGGGCAGATCAATCAGCCCCAGCATTTT.

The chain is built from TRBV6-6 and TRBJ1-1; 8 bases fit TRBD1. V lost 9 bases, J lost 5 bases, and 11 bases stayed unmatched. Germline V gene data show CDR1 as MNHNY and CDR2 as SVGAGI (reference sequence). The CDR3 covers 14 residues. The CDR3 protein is CASWRGQGRTEAFF. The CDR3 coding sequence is TGTGCCAGTTGGCGTGGACAGGGTCGAACTGAAGCTTTCTTT.

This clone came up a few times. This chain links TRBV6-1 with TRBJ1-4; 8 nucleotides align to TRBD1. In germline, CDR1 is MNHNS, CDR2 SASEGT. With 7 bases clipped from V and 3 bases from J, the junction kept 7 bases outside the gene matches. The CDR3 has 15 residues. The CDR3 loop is CASKTTGGSNEKLFF. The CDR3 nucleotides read TGTGCCAGCAAGACTACAGGGGGGTCTAATGAAAAACTGTTTTTT.

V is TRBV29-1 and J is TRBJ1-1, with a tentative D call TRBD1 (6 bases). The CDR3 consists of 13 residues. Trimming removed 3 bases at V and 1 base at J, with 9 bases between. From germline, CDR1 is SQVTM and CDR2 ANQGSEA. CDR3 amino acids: CSVDQGRNTEAFF. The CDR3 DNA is TGCAGCGTTGACCAGGGGCGGAACACTGAAGCTTTCTTT. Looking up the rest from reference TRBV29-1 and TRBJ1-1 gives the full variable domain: SAVISQKPSRDICQRGTSLTIQCQVDSQVTMMFWYRQQPGQSLTLIATANQGSEATYESGFVIDKFPISRPNLTFSTLTVSNMSPEDSSIYLCSVDQGRNTEAFFGQGTRLTVV.

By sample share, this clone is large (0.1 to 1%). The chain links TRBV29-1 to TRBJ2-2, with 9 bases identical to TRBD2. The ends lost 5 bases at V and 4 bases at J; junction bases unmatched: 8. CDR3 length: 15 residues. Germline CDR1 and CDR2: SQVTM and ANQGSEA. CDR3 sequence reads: CSVLSGSYGTGELFF. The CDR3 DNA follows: TGCAGCGTTCTTAGCGGGAGTTATGGCACCGGGGAGCTGTTTTTT.

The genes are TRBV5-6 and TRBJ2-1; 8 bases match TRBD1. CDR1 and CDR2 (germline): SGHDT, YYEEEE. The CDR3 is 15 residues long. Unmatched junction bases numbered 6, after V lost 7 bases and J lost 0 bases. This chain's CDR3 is CASRRQGASYNEQFF. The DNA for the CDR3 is TGTGCCAGCCGCCGGCAGGGGGCCTCCTACAATGAGCAGTTCTTC.

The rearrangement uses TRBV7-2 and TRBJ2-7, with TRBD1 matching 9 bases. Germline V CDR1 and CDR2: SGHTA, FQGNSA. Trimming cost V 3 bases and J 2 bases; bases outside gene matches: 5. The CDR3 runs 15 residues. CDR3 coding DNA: TGTGCCAGCAGCTTGGCTGGACAGGGGACCTACGAGCAGTACTTC. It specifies CASSLAGQGTYEQYF.